The 4 T cell receptor beta chains below all came from one sample that was sequenced in a study of Ad26.COV2.S vaccination and SARS-CoV-2 variants. The repertoire was sequenced with immunoSEQ multiplex PCR; TCRdb's copy has only in-frame clones and lacks some. The table includes about 87,000 clones, about four fifths detected once. Sequenced here: peripheral blood, sampled after recovery from COVID-19. These receptors all stem from a human donor who had recovered from COVID-19.

The chain carries TRBV19 and TRBJ1-5; TRBD1 agrees at 7 bases. J was trimmed by 4 bases and V by 5 bases; bases with no gene match: 8. The CDR3 has 15 residues. Germline CDR1 and CDR2: LNHDA and SQIVND (reference sequence). The CDR3 nucleotides read TGTGCCAGTAGTCGGACAGGATTTGGTAATCAGCCCCAGCATTTT. Translated: CASSRTGFGNQPQHF.

The chain uses TRBV29-1 and TRBJ2-1; TRBD1 is a possible D gene (6 bases). This CDR3 is built from 16 residues. Trimming left V 7 bases short and J 4 bases short, with 23 bases between. The germline V gene encodes CDR1 SQVTM and CDR2 ANQGSEA. The CDR3 DNA follows: TGCAGCGCAAATAACCACCCAGGGGCCGTATACAATGAGCAGTTCTTC. Its translation: CSANNHPGAVYNEQFF.

CDR3 region: CASSQADGGAEEKLFF. The CDR3 region has the DNA TGTGCCAGCAGCCAAGCAGACGGGGGCGCAGAAGAAAAACTGTTTTTT. The chain has TRBV4-2 and TRBJ1-4, with a tentative D call TRBD1 (6 bases). The germline V and J ends were trimmed by 1 base and 8 bases, with 17 bases remaining between them. CDR1 and CDR2 from the germline V gene are LGHNA and YNFKEQ. The CDR3 consists of 16 residues.

This clone was recorded a few times. The chain has TRBV5-1 and TRBJ2-3; 11 bases align to TRBD2. Germline V CDR1 and CDR2: SGHRS, YFSETQ. This CDR3 contains 17 residues. V was clipped by 4 bases and J by 0 bases; unmatched bases: 7. For the CDR3, the DNA is TGCGCCAGCAGCCCCATGACTAGCGGGACAAGCACAGATACGCAGTATTTT. Protein: CASSPMTSGTSTDTQYF.